The clone carrying this T cell receptor beta chain was picked up a small number of times. The antigen remains unidentified. In TCRdb, the 5' RACE reads were re-called with MiXCR into one record per CDR3 protein. Among roughly 75,000 distinct CDR3 sequences listed, about 10% were seen once. V lost 0 bases and J lost 6; bases outside the gene matches: 12. Germline V lookup: CDR1 DFQATT, CDR2 SNEGSKA (reference sequence). The CDR3 runs to 17 residues. The data stem from a study of early T cells in non-severe SARS-CoV-2 infection. Study outcomes and limitations: Matching against VDJdb likely underestimated virus-specific expansions, favoring anti-spike CD8.

The source is an adult who was a healthcare worker with PCR-confirmed SARS-CoV-2 infection or an uninfected control (not recorded which). Sequenced material: whole blood. The rearrangement links TRBV20-1 to TRBJ2-3, with TRBD2 identical over 10 bases. CDR3 bases: TGCAGTGCTAGAGACGAAGCTAGCGGGGGCTACACCGATACGCAGTATTTT. Its translation is CSARDEASGGYTDTQYF.